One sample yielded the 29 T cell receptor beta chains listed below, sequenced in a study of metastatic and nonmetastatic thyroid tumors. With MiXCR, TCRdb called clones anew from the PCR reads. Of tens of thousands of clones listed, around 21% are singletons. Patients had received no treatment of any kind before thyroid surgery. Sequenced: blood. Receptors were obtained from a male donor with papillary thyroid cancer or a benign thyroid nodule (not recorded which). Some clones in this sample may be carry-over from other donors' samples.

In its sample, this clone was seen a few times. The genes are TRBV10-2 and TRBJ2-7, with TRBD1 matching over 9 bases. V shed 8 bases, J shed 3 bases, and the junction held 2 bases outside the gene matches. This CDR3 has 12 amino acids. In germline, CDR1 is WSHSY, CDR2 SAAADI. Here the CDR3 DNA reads TGCGCCAGCGGGACAGGGAACTACGAGCAGTACTTC. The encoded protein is CASGTGNYEQYF.

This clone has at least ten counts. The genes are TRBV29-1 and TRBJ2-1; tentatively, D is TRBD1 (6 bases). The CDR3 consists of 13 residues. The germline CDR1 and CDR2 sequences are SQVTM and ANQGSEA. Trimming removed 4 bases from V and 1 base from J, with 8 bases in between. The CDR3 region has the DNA TGCAGCGTTGGAGGGGGTTCCTACAATGAGCAGTTCTTC. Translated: CSVGGGSYNEQFF.

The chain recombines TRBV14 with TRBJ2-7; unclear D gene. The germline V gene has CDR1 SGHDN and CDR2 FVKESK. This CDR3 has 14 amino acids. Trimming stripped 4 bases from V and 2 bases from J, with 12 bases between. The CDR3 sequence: CASSPKEFAYEQYF. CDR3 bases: TGTGCCAGCAGCCCTAAGGAGTTCGCCTACGAGCAGTACTTC.

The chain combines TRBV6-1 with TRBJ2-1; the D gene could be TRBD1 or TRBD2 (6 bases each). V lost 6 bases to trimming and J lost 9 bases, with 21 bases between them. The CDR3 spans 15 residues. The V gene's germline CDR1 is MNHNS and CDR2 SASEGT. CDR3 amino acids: CASREGTAIRGEQFF. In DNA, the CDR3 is TGTGCCAGCAGGGAGGGGACTGCGATCAGGGGTGAGCAGTTCTTC.

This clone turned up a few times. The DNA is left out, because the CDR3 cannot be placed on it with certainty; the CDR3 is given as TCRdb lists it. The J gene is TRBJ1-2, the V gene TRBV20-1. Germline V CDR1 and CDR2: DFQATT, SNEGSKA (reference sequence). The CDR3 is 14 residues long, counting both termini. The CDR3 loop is CSARGRLTYYCYTF.

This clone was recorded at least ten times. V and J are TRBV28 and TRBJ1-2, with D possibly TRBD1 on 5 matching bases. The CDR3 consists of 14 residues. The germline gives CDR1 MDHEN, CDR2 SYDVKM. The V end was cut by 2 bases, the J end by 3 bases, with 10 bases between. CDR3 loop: CASSLVQVDYGYTF. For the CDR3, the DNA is TGTGCCAGCAGTTTAGTACAGGTGGACTATGGCTACACCTTC.

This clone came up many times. For the CDR3, the DNA is TGCGCCAGCAGCTTGAGAACGGGAGAGCAGTTCTTC. Its translation: CASSLRTGEQFF. The chain has TRBV5-1 and TRBJ2-1, with D tentatively TRBD2 (5 bases). The germline V gene encodes CDR1 SGHRS and CDR2 YFSETQ. The V and J ends lost 1 base and 10 bases respectively, with 9 bases between them. The CDR3 has 12 amino acids.

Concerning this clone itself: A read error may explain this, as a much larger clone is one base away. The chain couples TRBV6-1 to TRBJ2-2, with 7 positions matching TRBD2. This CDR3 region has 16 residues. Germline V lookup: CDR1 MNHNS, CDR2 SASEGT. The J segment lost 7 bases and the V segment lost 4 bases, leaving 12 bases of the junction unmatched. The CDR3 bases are TGTGCCAGCAGTGCTCAGCTAGCGGTCAGTAGCGGGGAGCTGTTTTTT. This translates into CASSAQLAVSSGELFF.

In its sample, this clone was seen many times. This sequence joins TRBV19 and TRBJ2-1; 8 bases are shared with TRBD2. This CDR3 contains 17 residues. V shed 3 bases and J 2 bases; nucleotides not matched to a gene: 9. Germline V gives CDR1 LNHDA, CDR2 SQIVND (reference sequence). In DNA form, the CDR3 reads TGTGCCAGTAGTATTACTAGCGGTAGATCAGCCTACAATGAGCAGTTCTTC. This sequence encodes CASSITSGRSAYNEQFF. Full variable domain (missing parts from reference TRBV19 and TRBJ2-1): DGGITQSPKYLFRKEGQNVTLSCEQNLNHDAMYWYRQDPGQGLRLIYYSQIVNDFQKGDIAEGYSVSREKKESFPLTVTSAQKNPTAFYLCASSITSGRSAYNEQFFGPGTRLTVL.

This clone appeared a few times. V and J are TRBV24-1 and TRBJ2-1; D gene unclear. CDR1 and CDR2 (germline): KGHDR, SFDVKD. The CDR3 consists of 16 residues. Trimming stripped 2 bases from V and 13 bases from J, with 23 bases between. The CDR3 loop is CATSDSQPSSYNYQFF. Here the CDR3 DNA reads TGTGCCACCAGTGATTCTCAACCGAGCTCCTACAATTATCAGTTCTTC.

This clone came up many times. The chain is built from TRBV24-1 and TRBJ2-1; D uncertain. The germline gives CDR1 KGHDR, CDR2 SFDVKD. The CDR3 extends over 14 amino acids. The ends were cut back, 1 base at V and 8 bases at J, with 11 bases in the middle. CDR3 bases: TGTGCCACCAGTGATTTAAGGCAGAGCGATGAGCAGTTCTTC. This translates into CATSDLRQSDEQFF.

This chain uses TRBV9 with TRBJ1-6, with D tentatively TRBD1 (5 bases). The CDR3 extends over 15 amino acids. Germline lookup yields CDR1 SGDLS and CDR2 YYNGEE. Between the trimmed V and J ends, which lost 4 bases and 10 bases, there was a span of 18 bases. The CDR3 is CASSPNVGGRSPLHF. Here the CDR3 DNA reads TGTGCCAGCAGCCCCAACGTGGGGGGTCGATCACCCCTCCACTTT.

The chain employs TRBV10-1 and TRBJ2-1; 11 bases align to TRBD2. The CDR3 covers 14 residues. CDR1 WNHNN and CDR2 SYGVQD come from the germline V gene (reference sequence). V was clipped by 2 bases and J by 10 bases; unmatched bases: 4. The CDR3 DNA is TGCGCCAGCAGTGAGGTGGTAGCGGGAGGGGAGCAGTTCTTC. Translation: CASSEVVAGGEQFF.

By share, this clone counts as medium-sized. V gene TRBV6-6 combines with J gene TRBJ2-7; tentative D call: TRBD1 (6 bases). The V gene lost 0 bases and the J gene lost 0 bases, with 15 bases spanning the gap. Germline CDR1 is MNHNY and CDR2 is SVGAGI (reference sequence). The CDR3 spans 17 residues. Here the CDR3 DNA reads TGTGCCAGCAGTTACTCAGGGACACGCCAAAGCTCCTACGAGCAGTACTTC. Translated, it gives CASSYSGTRQSSYEQYF.

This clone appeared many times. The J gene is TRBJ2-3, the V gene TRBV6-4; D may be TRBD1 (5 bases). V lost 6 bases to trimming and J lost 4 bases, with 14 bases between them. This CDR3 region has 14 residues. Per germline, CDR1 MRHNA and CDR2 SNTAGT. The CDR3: CASRDTRVPDTQYF. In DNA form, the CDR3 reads TGTGCCAGCAGGGACACCAGAGTGCCAGATACGCAGTATTTT.

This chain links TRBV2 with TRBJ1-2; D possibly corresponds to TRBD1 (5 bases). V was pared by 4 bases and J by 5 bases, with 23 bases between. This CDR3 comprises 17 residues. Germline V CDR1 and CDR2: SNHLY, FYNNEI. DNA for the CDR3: TGTGCCAGCAGTGCGCGAAGTCTGGTCAGGGAATTATATGGCTACACCTTC. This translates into CASSARSLVRELYGYTF.

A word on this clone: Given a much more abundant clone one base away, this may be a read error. The CDR3 sequence is CASSQGLSPLHF. The CDR3, as DNA: TGTGCCAGCAGCCAGGGACTTTCACCCCTCCACTTT. The chain joins TRBV3-1 to TRBJ1-6; tentative D call: TRBD1 (5 bases). Trimming pared 3 bases from V and 9 bases from J, leaving 6 bases between. Germline V gives CDR1 LGHDT, CDR2 YNNKEL (reference sequence). CDR3 length equals 12 residues.

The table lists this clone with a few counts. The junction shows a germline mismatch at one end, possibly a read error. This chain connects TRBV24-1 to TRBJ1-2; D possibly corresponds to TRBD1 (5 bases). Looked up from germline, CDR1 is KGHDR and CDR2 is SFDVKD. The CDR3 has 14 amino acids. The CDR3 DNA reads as TGTGCCACCAGCCCACGACAGTGTGCCTATGGCTACGCCTTC. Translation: CATSPRQCAYGYAF.

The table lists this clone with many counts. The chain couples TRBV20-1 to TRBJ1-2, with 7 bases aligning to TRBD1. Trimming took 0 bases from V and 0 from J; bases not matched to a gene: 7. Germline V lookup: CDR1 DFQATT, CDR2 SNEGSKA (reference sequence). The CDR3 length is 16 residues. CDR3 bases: TGCAGTGCTAGAGATAAGGGGACAGTTTCTAACTATGGCTACACCTTC. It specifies CSARDKGTVSNYGYTF.

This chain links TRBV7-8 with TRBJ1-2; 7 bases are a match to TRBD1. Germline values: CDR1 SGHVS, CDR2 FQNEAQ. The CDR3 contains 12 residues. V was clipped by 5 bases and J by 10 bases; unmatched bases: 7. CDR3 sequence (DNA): TGTGCCAGCAGCCCGTTGGGACAGTTCTACACCTTC. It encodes CASSPLGQFYTF.

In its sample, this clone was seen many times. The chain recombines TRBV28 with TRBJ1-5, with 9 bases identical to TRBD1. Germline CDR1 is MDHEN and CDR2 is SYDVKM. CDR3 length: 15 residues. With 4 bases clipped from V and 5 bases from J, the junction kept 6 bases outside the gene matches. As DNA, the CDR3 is TGTGCCAGCAGTTCGGGACAGGGTTGGGATCAGCCCCAGCATTTT. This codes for CASSSGQGWDQPQHF.

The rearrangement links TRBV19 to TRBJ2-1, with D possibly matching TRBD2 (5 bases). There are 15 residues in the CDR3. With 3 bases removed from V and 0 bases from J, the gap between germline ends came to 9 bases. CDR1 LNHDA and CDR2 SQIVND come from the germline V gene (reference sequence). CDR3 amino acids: CASSIPGFSYNEQFF. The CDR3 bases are TGTGCCAGTAGTATCCCGGGGTTCTCCTACAATGAGCAGTTCTTC.

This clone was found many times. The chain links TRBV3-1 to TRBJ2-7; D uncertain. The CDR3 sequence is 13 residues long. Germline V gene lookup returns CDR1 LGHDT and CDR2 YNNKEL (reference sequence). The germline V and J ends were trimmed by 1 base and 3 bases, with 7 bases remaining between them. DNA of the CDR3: TGTGCCAGCAGCCAAGGATCAGGCTACGAGCAGTACTTC. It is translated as CASSQGSGYEQYF.

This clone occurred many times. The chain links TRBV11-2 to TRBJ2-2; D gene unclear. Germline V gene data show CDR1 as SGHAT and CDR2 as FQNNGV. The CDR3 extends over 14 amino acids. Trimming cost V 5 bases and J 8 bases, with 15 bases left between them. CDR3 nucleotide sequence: TGTGCCAGCAGCCCCCCCGCGGTGGGGGGGGAGCTGTTTTTT. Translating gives CASSPPAVGGELFF. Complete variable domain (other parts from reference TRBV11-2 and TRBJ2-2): EAGVAQSPRYKIIEKRQSVAFWCNPISGHATLYWYQQILGQGPKLLIQFQNNGVVDDSQLPKDRFSAERLKGVDSTLKIQPAKLEDSAVYLCASSPPAVGGELFFGEGSRLTVL.

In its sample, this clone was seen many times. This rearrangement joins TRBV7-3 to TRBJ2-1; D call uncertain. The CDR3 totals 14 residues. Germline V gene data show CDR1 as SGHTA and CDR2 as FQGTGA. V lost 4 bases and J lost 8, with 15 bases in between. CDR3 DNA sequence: TGTGCCAGCAGCTCGTCCGACACATACGATGAGCAGTTCTTC. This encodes CASSSSDTYDEQFF. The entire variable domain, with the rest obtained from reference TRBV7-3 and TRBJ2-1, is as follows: GAGVSQTPSNKVTEKGKYVELRCDPISGHTALYWYRQSLGQGPEFLIYFQGTGAADDSGLPNDRFFAVRPEGSVSTLKIQRTERGDSAVYLCASSSSDTYDEQFFGPGTRLTVL.

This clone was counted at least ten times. The CDR3 nucleotides are TGCAGTGTAGGGCGCAGATCCTACGAGCAGTACTTC. Its protein is CSVGRRSYEQYF. The genes are TRBV20-1 and TRBJ2-7; D gene ambiguous. The CDR3 has 12 amino acids. Trimming pared 7 bases from V and 1 base from J, leaving 11 bases between. Germline V gives CDR1 DFQATT, CDR2 SNEGSKA (reference sequence).

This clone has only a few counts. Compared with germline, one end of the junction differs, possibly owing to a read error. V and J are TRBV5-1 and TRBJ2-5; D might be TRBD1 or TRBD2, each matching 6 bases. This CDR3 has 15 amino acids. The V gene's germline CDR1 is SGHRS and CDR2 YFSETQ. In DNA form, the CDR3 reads TGCGCCAGCAGCTTGGAGGGGGGTATTCGAGGGTCCGGGGCATTC. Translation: CASSLEGGIRGSGAF.

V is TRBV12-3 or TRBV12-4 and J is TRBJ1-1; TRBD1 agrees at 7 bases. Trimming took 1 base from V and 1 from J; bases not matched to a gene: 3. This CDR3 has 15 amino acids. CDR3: CASSLVAGGNTEAFF. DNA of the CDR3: TGTGCCAGCAGTTTAGTGGCAGGGGGGAACACTGAAGCTTTCTTT.

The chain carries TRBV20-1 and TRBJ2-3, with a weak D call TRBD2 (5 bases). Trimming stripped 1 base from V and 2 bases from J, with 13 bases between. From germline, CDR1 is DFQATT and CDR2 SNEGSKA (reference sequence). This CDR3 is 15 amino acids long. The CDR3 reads CSARAGRGITDTQYF. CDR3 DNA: TGCAGTGCTAGAGCCGGCCGGGGTATCACAGATACGCAGTATTTT.